A single sample gave rise to the 28 T cell receptor beta chains below, sequenced in a study of T cell repertoires in cytomegalovirus infection. TCRdb re-called the reads with MiXCR, one entry per CDR3 protein. The sample carries approximately 260,000 distinct CDR3 sequences, about a sixth recorded once. Sequenced input: CD8+ T cells from PBMCs. These TCRs come from a human donor in good health (CMV status not recorded). Some clones in this sample may be carry-over from other donors' samples.

This clonotype was observed a handful of times. The chain uses TRBV6-6 and TRBJ2-3; 15 positions match TRBD2. The ends lost 6 bases at V and 4 bases at J; junction bases unmatched: 5. Germline CDR1 MNHNY, CDR2 SVGAGI (reference sequence). The CDR3 runs 16 residues. CDR3 sequence (DNA): TGTGCCAGCAGCCGGACTAGCGGGGGGGCCCCAGATACGCAGTATTTT. Translating gives CASSRTSGGAPDTQYF.

The CDR3 region has the DNA TGTGCCAGCAGTTACCACGATCCGGGACAGGGGGCCAACGGGGCCAACGTCCTGACTTTC. Translation: CASSYHDPGQGANGANVLTF. The J gene is TRBJ2-6, the V gene TRBV6-5; 12 bases fit TRBD1. V lost 2 bases, J lost 4 bases, and 12 bases stayed unmatched. Germline CDR1 is MNHEY and CDR2 is SVGAGI. This CDR3 comprises 20 residues.

CDR3 region: CSVEDQGYEQYF. In DNA, the CDR3 is TGCAGCGTTGAAGATCAGGGATACGAGCAGTACTTC. The rearrangement links TRBV29-1 to TRBJ2-7; D may be TRBD1 (5 bases). This CDR3 is built from 12 residues. Germline V gene lookup returns CDR1 SQVTM and CDR2 ANQGSEA. V was trimmed by 0 bases and J by 4 bases, leaving 7 bases between them.

This clonotype was recorded many times. This chain joins TRBV7-6 and TRBJ1-1, with D maybe TRBD1 (5 bases). The CDR3 contains 13 residues. Germline values: CDR1 SGHVS, CDR2 FNYEAQ. V lost 5 bases, J lost 6 bases, and 13 bases lay in between. The CDR3 here is CASSPLGGPEAFF. Written as DNA, the CDR3 is TGTGCCAGCAGCCCGCTGGGGGGACCTGAAGCTTTCTTT.

This clonotype was recorded many times. The genes are TRBV7-8 and TRBJ2-1; 7 bases line up with TRBD1. V trimming: 0 bases; J trimming: 3 bases; junction bases outside the gene matches: 5. The CDR3 is 16 residues long. Germline values: CDR1 SGHVS, CDR2 FQNEAQ. CDR3 region: CASSLAAQGLYNEQFF. In DNA, the CDR3 is TGTGCCAGCAGCTTAGCGGCACAGGGGCTCTACAATGAGCAGTTCTTC.

Ten or more counts support this clonotype. The genes are TRBV7-2 and TRBJ2-7; D might be TRBD2 (6 bases). The germline V gene has CDR1 SGHTA and CDR2 FQGNSA. The length of the CDR3 is 15 residues. The V gene lost 5 bases and the J gene lost 2 bases, with 16 bases spanning the gap. CDR3 residues: CASSPGGTYPYEQYF. For the CDR3, the DNA is TGTGCCAGCAGCCCAGGTGGGACTTACCCCTACGAGCAGTACTTC.

The CDR3, as DNA: TGTGCCAGCCGAGGAGCCGCCTACGAGCAGTACTTC. It specifies CASRGAAYEQYF. V is TRBV2 and J is TRBJ2-7, with D uncertain. The CDR3 contains 12 residues. From germline, CDR1 is SNHLY and CDR2 FYNNEI. V was cut by 8 bases and J by 2 bases, with 10 bases left in between. The variable domain in full, completed from reference TRBV2 and TRBJ2-7, reads EPEVTQTPSHQVTQMGQEVILRCVPISNHLYFYWYRQILGQKVEFLVSFYNNEISEKSEIFDDQFSVERPDGSNFTLKIRSTKLEDSAMYFCASRGAAYEQYFGPGTRLTVT.

The chain has TRBV5-4 and TRBJ2-2; D possibly corresponds to TRBD2 (5 bases). The CDR3 extends over 13 amino acids. The germline gives CDR1 SGHNT, CDR2 YYREEE (reference sequence). V was cut by 4 bases and J by 3 bases, with 7 bases left in between. This CDR3 reads CASSQEDTGELFF. CDR3 bases: TGTGCCAGCAGCCAGGAGGACACCGGGGAGCTGTTTTTT.

This rearrangement joins TRBV19 to TRBJ2-7; 7 bases match TRBD1. The V and J ends lost 9 bases and 1 base, in that order; junction bases with no gene match: 15. Germline V lookup: CDR1 LNHDA, CDR2 SQIVND (reference sequence). The length of the CDR3 is 16 residues. The CDR3 DNA reads as TGTGCCAGGAAAAGGGCCACAGGGGCTCGATCCTACGAGCAGTACTTC. It translates to CARKRATGARSYEQYF.

This clonotype was seen more than once but under ten times. J is TRBJ1-1 and V is TRBV28; D may be TRBD1 (6 bases). The CDR3 consists of 17 residues. V was cut by 1 base and J by 8 bases, with 23 bases left in between. CDR1 is MDHEN and CDR2 is SYDVKM in the germline V gene. The CDR3 spells CASSLLKEGGGELEAFF. For the CDR3, the DNA is TGTGCCAGCAGTTTATTAAAGGAGGGGGGCGGTGAGCTGGAAGCTTTCTTT.

This clonotype was seen a handful of times. This chain links TRBV5-1 with TRBJ2-7; 9 bases are shared with TRBD1. The germline gives CDR1 SGHRS, CDR2 YFSETQ. The ends lost 0 bases at V and 6 bases at J; junction bases unmatched: 4. This CDR3 has 14 residues. CDR3 coding DNA: TGCGCCAGCAGCTTGGACAGGGGGCTTAGCGAGCAGTACTTC. It encodes CASSLDRGLSEQYF.

A single count supports this clonotype. A read error may account for a junction end that differs from germline. The chain recombines TRBV7-4 with TRBJ2-1, with TRBD2 matching over 11 bases. Germline values: CDR1 SGHVT, CDR2 SQSDAQ. The CDR3 extends over 15 amino acids. CDR3 nucleotides: TGTACCAGCAGCTTAGTACTAGCGGGGGTAAATGAGCAGTTCTTC. Protein product: CTSSLVLAGVNEQFF.

This clonotype was counted many times. The chain carries TRBV11-3 and TRBJ2-7; unclear D gene. Trimming pared 0 bases from V and 2 bases from J, leaving 5 bases between. This CDR3 is built from 13 residues. Germline CDR1 and CDR2: SGHNT and YENEEA. CDR3 residues: CASSLDHTYEQYF. The CDR3 DNA reads TGTGCCAGCAGCTTAGATCACACCTACGAGCAGTACTTC.

The rearrangement uses TRBV6-2 or TRBV6-3 and TRBJ2-5; tentatively, D is TRBD1 or TRBD2 (5 bases each). The germline V gene has CDR1 MNHEY and CDR2 SVGEGT. The CDR3 sequence is 15 residues long. Trimming cost V 2 bases and J 1 base, with 11 bases left between them. The CDR3 bases are TGTGCCAGCAGTTACGGGGGACGGAGCCAAGAGACCCAGTACTTC. It is translated as CASSYGGRSQETQYF.

This clonotype was observed a few times. The rearrangement joins TRBV7-9 to TRBJ1-1; the match to TRBD1 covers 8 bases. Germline CDR1 and CDR2: SEHNR and FQNEAQ (reference sequence). The CDR3 spans 16 residues. J gave up 2 bases and V 5 bases, and 10 bases lay outside the gene matches. For the CDR3, the DNA is TGTGCCAGCAGCCAATTCTCGGGACAGGACAACACTGAAGCTTTCTTT. As protein: CASSQFSGQDNTEAFF. Looking up the rest from reference TRBV7-9 and TRBJ1-1 gives the full variable domain: DTGVSQNPRHKITKRGQNVTFRCDPISEHNRLYWYRQTLGQGPEFLTYFQNEAQLEKSRLLSDRFSAERPKGSFSTLEIQRTEQGDSAMYLCASSQFSGQDNTEAFFGQGTRLTVV.

This clonotype was detected many times. This chain links TRBV15 with TRBJ2-3; D is uncertain. Trimming shortened V by 0 bases and J by 1 base, and 8 bases separated the two germline ends. The CDR3 spans 15 residues. Germline-derived CDR1 and CDR2 are LNHNV and YYDKDF (reference sequence). The CDR3 coding sequence is TGTGCCACCAGCAGAGATCCCACCGGCACAGATACGCAGTATTTT. It specifies CATSRDPTGTDTQYF.

A few counts support this clonotype. V is TRBV6-6 and J is TRBJ2-1; TRBD1 might be the D (6 bases). Trimming took off 5 bases at V and 5 bases at J, with 13 bases between the two ends. The CDR3 length is 14 residues. Per germline, CDR1 MNHNY and CDR2 SVGAGI (reference sequence). CDR3 sequence (DNA): TGTGCCAGCAGTGCTCACGACAGGAACAATGAGCAGTTCTTC. Its translation: CASSAHDRNNEQFF.

The table lists this clonotype with many counts. The CDR3: CASSLEFGRSSYNEQFF. Written as DNA, the CDR3 is TGTGCCAGCAGCTTAGAATTCGGGAGGAGCTCCTACAATGAGCAGTTCTTC. The chain carries TRBV7-2 and TRBJ2-1, with 7 bases aligning to TRBD2. Germline V gene lookup returns CDR1 SGHTA and CDR2 FQGNSA. The CDR3 contains 17 residues. V dropped 1 base and J dropped 0; count of bases not matched to a gene: 6.

CDR3 residues: CARQAIGRANYGYTF. The CDR3 DNA reads TGTGCCCGCCAAGCCATCGGTAGGGCTAACTATGGCTACACCTTC. V is TRBV2 and J is TRBJ1-2; D gene uncertain. Germline CDR1 is SNHLY and CDR2 is FYNNEI. This CDR3 is 15 amino acids long. Trimming pared 11 bases from V and 0 bases from J, leaving 19 bases between.

In its sample, this clonotype was seen many times. The chain couples TRBV7-8 to TRBJ2-3, with D possibly called TRBD1 or TRBD2 (5 bases each). V was cut by 6 bases and J by 2 bases, with 15 bases left in between. The V gene's germline CDR1 is SGHVS and CDR2 FQNEAQ. The CDR3 totals 15 residues. CDR3 amino acids: CASRSTRGLTDTQYF. CDR3 nucleotide sequence: TGTGCCAGCAGATCTACGAGGGGCCTCACAGATACGCAGTATTTT.

In its sample, this clonotype was seen many times. This chain uses TRBV12-5 with TRBJ1-1; no clear D. This CDR3 is 14 amino acids long. V was clipped by 3 bases and J by 0 bases, with 8 bases between them. CDR1 is LGHNT, CDR2 FRNRAP, per germline. For the CDR3, the DNA is TGTGCTAGTGGTTTTTCACACTTGAACACTGAAGCTTTCTTT. Translation: CASGFSHLNTEAFF.

This clonotype was seen more than once but under ten times. The V gene is TRBV6-2 or TRBV6-3, the J gene TRBJ2-1, with D unresolved. The CDR3 contains 13 residues. Germline values: CDR1 MNHEY, CDR2 SVGEGT. Trimming took off 8 bases at V and 7 bases at J, with 15 bases between the two ends. This chain's CDR3 is CASLVRPGNEQFF. Here the CDR3 DNA reads TGTGCCAGCCTCGTGAGGCCTGGGAATGAGCAGTTCTTC.

At least ten counts were recorded for this clonotype. This rearrangement joins TRBV7-8 to TRBJ2-1, with 7 nucleotides matching TRBD1. V was pared by 5 bases and J by 8 bases, with 9 bases of the junction left unmatched. The germline V gene has CDR1 SGHVS and CDR2 FQNEAQ. The CDR3 sequence is 14 residues long. The DNA for the CDR3 is TGTGCCAGCAGCCGATTCGACAGGGTCGATGAGCAGTTCTTC. Amino acid sequence: CASSRFDRVDEQFF. The full variable domain, its missing parts supplied by reference TRBV7-8 and TRBJ2-1, is GAGVSQSPRYKVAKRGQDVALRCDPISGHVSLFWYQQALGQGPEFLTYFQNEAQLDKSGLPSDRFFAERPEGSVSTLKIQRTQQEDSAVYLCASSRFDRVDEQFFGPGTRLTVL.

This clonotype was seen many times. The V gene is TRBV6-5, the J gene TRBJ1-1; maybe TRBD1 (6 bases). Trimming cost V 0 bases and J 1 base, with 9 bases left between them. Per germline, CDR1 MNHEY and CDR2 SVGAGI. CDR3 length: 15 residues. CDR3 DNA sequence: TGTGCCAGCAGTTACTCGATGACAGGGAACACTGAAGCTTTCTTT. Its protein product is CASSYSMTGNTEAFF.

The J gene is TRBJ1-3, the V gene TRBV2; a weak D match, TRBD1 (5 bases). Between the trimmed V and J ends, which lost 7 bases and 0 bases, there was a span of 10 bases. There are 14 residues in the CDR3. CDR1 is SNHLY, CDR2 FYNNEI, per germline. The CDR3, as DNA: TGTGCCAGCACAGTCGGGGGCTCTGGAAACACCATATATTTT. It translates to CASTVGGSGNTIYF.

The sample holds one count of this clonotype. The chain couples TRBV12-3 or TRBV12-4 to TRBJ1-4, with D possibly matching TRBD1 (6 bases). V was pared by 6 bases and J by 3 bases, with 14 bases between. The CDR3 covers 15 residues. The DNA for the CDR3 is TGTGCCAGCAGCCCTAGACAGGACCCTAATGAAAAACTGTTTTTT. This translates into CASSPRQDPNEKLFF.

CDR3 in DNA: TGTGCCAGCTCACCCGGGGACAGGGGGCGCCGCGAGCAGTACTTC. This gives the protein CASSPGDRGRREQYF. The V and J genes are TRBV18 and TRBJ2-7; TRBD1 matches at 12 bases. V gave up 3 bases and J gave up 6 bases; unmatched junction bases: 6. Germline-derived CDR1 and CDR2 are KGHSH and LQKENI. The CDR3 is 15 amino acids.

This clonotype has at least ten counts. This rearrangement joins TRBV12-3 or TRBV12-4 to TRBJ2-5, with D unresolved. The CDR3 has 15 amino acids. Trimming took off 2 bases at V and 5 bases at J, with 15 bases between the two ends. CDR3 coding DNA: TGTGCCAGCAGTTTATTCCTTGGTCTCGCGGAGACCCAGTACTTC. Its translation: CASSLFLGLAETQYF.